Listed below are T cell receptor beta chains from one sample, sequenced in a study of shared clonotypes between healthy human individuals. Sequencing used immunoSEQ multiplex PCR; TCRdb keeps in-frame clones, though not all of them. Here the sample spans some 2 million clones, about 95% being singletons. The sample consisted of naive CD8+ T cells sorted from blood. These receptors were collected from a man younger than 30 in good health. The CDR3 runs from the conserved cysteine through the conserved F or W. A D gene is named only where the DNA matches it firmly. Clone size, where shown, is once, few, many, or a class for clones that have expanded.

v_call	j_call	d_call	clone_size	cdr3_nt	cdr3_aa
TRBV19	TRBJ2-7	.	.	TGTGCCAGTAGTTCTTTTGGGCAGGGGTATTACTACGAGCAGTACTTC	CASSSFGQGYYYEQYF
TRBV7-6	TRBJ2-1	TRBD2	.	TGTGCCAGCAGCATACTAGCGGCCCTTCCCGGGAATGAGCAGTTCTTC	CASSILAALPGNEQFF
TRBV5-6	TRBJ1-2	.	once	TGTGCCAGCAGCTCAACCCGGGACGGCGTTTTCGGCACCTTC	CASSSTRDGVFGTF
TRBV6-5	TRBJ1-5	.	.	TGTGCCAGCAGCCCCGATGGGAGCCAGCCCCAGCATTTT	CASSPDGSQPQHF
TRBV4-1	TRBJ2-4	.	.	TGCGCCAGCAGCCAAGAGGTCCGAGACGGAAACATTCAGTACTTC	CASSQEVRDGNIQYF
TRBV10-3	TRBJ2-7	.	.	TGTGCCATCATGGAAGAGGGGCACTACGAGCAGTACTTC	CAIMEEGHYEQYF
TRBV1	TRBJ2-3	.	.	TGCACCAGCAGCCAAGGTACTAGCGGGGGGGCGGGAGATACGCAGTATTTT	CTSSQGTSGGAGDTQYF
TRBV15	TRBJ2-1	TRBD1	.	TGTGCCACCAGCCGAGAACAGGGGGTGGATGAGCAGTTCTTC	CATSREQGVDEQFF
TRBV30	TRBJ2-7	.	.	TGTGCCTGGAGCCAACAAGCCGGCGAGCAGTACTTC	CAWSQQAGEQYF
TRBV19	TRBJ1-4	.	once	TGTGCCAGCCCGCTGGGTGAGGAAAAACTGTTTTTT	CASPLGEEKLFF
TRBV5-1	TRBJ2-2	.	.	TGCGCCAGCAGCCACGCCGACCAGGCCACCGGGGAGCTGTTTTTT	CASSHADQATGELFF
TRBV2	TRBJ2-5	.	.	TGTGCCAGCAGTGAAAGTAGCGGACAGCAAGAGACCCAGTACTTC	CASSESSGQQETQYF
TRBV7-3	TRBJ2-3	TRBD2	.	TGTGCCAGCAGCTTATCTCGCGGGGGGACTACAGATACGCAGTATTTT	CASSLSRGGTTDTQYF
TRBV5-6	TRBJ2-5	.	.	TGTGCCAGCAGCCTCCGTCCGTTAGGGACTCAAGAGACCCAGTACTTC	CASSLRPLGTQETQYF
TRBV27	TRBJ2-4	.	.	TGTGCCAGCAGTTCCCCGGACCGCCTCGCCGAAAACATTCAGTACTTC	CASSSPDRLAENIQYF
TRBV27	TRBJ2-2	TRBD2	once	TGTGCCAGCAGTTCCCGACTAGCGGGGAACACCGGGGAGCTGTTTTTT	CASSSRLAGNTGELFF